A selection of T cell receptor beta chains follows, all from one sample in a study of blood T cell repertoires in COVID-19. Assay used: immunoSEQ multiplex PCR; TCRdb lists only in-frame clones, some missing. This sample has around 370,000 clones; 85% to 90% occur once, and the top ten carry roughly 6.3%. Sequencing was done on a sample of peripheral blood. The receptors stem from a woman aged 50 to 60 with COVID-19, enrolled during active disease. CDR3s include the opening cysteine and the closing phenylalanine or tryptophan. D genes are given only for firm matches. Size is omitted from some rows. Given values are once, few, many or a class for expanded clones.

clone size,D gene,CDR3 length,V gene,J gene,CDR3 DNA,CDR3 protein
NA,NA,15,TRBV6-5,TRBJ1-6,TGTGCCAGCAGCCGCGGGGGGCAGGGCAATTCACCCCTCCACTTT,CASSRGGQGNSPLHF
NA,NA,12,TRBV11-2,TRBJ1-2,TGTGCCAGCAGCTTAGACCCGGGTGGCTACACCTTC,CASSLDPGGYTF
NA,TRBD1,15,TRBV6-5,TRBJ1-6,TGTGCCAGCAGTACCCGGACAGGGATCAAATCACCCCTCCACTTT,CASSTRTGIKSPLHF
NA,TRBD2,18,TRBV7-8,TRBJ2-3,TGTGCCAGCAGCTCCCAAAGGACTAGCGGGAGGGCGAGGGATACGCAGTATTTT,CASSSQRTSGRARDTQYF
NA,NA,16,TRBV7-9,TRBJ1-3,TGTGCCAGCAGCTTTTCCAGGGCATACTCTGGAAACACCATATATTTT,CASSFSRAYSGNTIYF
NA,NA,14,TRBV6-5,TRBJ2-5,TGTGCCAGCCGGTTTGTAACCGGGTACGAGACCCAGTACTTC,CASRFVTGYETQYF
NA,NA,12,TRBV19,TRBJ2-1,TGTGCCAGTAGTAAAGAGCGCGGTGAGCAGTTCTTC,CASSKERGEQFF
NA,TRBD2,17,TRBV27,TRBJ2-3,TGTGCCAGCAGTTTATTTGGACTAGCGGTTTCCACAGATACGCAGTATTTT,CASSLFGLAVSTDTQYF
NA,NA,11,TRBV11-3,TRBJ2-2,TGTGCCAGCAGCTTACTCGGGGAGCTGTTTTTT,CASSLLGELFF
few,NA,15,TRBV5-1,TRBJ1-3,TGCGCCAGCAGCAGGGGGTCGGAGTCTGGAAACACCATATATTTT,CASSRGSESGNTIYF
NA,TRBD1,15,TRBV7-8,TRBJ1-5,TGTGCCAGCAGCTCGACAGGGGGAGGCAATCAGCCCCAGCATTTT,CASSSTGGGNQPQHF
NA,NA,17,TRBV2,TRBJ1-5,TGTGCCAGCATGGGAGCTAGGGTGGAATTCAGCAATCAGCCCCAGCATTTT,CASMGARVEFSNQPQHF
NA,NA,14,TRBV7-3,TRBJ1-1,TGTGCCAGCAGCCGTGGGGGGATGAACACTGAAGCTTTCTTT,CASSRGGMNTEAFF
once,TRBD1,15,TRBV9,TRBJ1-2,TGTGCCAGCAGCGTAGAGGGGACAGCTCTGCGAGGCTACACCTTC,CASSVEGTALRGYTF
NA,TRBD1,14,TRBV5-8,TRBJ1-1,TGTGCCAGCAGTTACGACAGGGGATTTACTGAAGCTTTCTTT,CASSYDRGFTEAFF
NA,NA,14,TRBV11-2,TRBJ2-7,TGTGCCAGCAGCCTCCGGGACTCCTCCTACGAGCAGTACTTC,CASSLRDSSYEQYF
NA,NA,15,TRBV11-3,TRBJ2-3,TGTGCCAGCAGCTTAAACCCGAGTGGCACAGATACGCAGTATTTT,CASSLNPSGTDTQYF
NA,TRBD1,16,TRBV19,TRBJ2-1,TGTGCCAGTAGCCGTGTCGGGACAGGGGCCGTCAATGAGCAGTTCTTC,CASSRVGTGAVNEQFF
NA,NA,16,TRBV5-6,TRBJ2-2,TGTGCCAGCAGCTCTAACGGCGGTCAGCACACCGGGGAGCTGTTTTTT,CASSSNGGQHTGELFF
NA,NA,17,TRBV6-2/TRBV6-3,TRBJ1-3,TGTGCCAGCAGTTACTTACTTCGGGTCCCATCGGCTGACACCATATATTTT,CASSYLLRVPSADTIYF
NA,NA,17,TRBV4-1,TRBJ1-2,TGCGCCAGCAGCCAAAACTCTATGGAGCGGATCAACTATGGCTACACCTTC,CASSQNSMERINYGYTF
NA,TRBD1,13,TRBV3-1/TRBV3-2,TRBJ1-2,TGTGCCAGCAGCCCTCGGACAGGGGATGGCTACACCTTC,CASSPRTGDGYTF
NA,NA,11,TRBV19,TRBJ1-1,TGTGCCAGTAGTTTGGGAGCTGAAGCTTTCTTT,CASSLGAEAFF
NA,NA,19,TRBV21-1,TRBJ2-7,TGTGCCAGCAGCAAAGAGAGGGGTGGGGACAGGGGACTTCTATACGAGCAGTACTTC,CASSKERGGDRGLLYEQYF
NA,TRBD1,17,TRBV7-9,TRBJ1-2,TGTGCCAGCAGCCCCATCGGGACAGGGGGTCGGAACTATGGCTACACCTTC,CASSPIGTGGRNYGYTF
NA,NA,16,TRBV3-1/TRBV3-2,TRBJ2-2,TGTGCCAGCAGCCAAGATCGGGGGATGAACACCGGGGAGCTGTTTTTT,CASSQDRGMNTGELFF
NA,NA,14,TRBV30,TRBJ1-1,TGTGCCTGGAGTGTTTTGAGGGCTGGGACTGAAGCTTTCTTT,CAWSVLRAGTEAFF
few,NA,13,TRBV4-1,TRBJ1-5,TGCGCCAGCAGCCAAGGTCGTTATCAGCCCCAGCATTTT,CASSQGRYQPQHF
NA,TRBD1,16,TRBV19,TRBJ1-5,TGTGCCAGTAGTAGGGGACAGTCTAATAGCAATCAGCCCCAGCATTTT,CASSRGQSNSNQPQHF
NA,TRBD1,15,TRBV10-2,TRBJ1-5,TGCGCCAGCAGTGATCCGGGACAGGGACGTCAGCCCCAGCATTTT,CASSDPGQGRQPQHF
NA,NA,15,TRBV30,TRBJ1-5,TGTGCCTGGAGTTCGGGGGGTAATAGCAATCAGCCCCAGCATTTT,CAWSSGGNSNQPQHF
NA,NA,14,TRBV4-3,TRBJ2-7,TGCGCCAGCAGCCCCCAATTAGCTGTCCACGAGCAGTACTTC,CASSPQLAVHEQYF
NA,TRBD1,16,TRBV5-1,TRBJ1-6,TGCGCCAGCAGCCGAGGACAGGAGGGCTATAATTCACCCCTCCACTTT,CASSRGQEGYNSPLHF
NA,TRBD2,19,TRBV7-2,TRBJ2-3,TGTGCCAGCAGCTTGGCGGGGGGTAGCGGGAGAATTTTGTCAGATACGCAGTATTTT,CASSLAGGSGRILSDTQYF
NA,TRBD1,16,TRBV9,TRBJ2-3,TGTGCCAGCAGCGCCGGGACAGGGACGGGCACAGATACGCAGTATTTT,CASSAGTGTGTDTQYF
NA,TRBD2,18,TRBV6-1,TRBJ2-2,TGTGCCAGCAGTGTCATAGCGGGAGAGGGTACGAACACCGGAGAGCTGTTTTTT,CASSVIAGEGTNTGELFF
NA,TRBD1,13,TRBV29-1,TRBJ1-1,TGCAGCGCCCTCCGGACAGGGCCAACTGAAGCTTTCTTT,CSALRTGPTEAFF